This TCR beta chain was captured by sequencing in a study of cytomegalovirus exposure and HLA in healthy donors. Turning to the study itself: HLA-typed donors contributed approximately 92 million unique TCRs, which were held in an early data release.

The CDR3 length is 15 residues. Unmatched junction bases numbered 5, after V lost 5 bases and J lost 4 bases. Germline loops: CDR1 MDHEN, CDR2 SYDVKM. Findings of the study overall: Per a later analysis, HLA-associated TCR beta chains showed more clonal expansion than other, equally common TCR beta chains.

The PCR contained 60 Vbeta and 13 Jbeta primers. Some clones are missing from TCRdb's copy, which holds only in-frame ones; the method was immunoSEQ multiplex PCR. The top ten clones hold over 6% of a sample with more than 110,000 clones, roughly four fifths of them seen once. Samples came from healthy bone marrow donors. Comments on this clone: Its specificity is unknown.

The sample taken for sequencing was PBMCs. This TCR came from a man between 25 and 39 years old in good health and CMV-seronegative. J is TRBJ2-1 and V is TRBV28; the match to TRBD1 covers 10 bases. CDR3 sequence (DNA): TGTGCCAGCAGTGGGGGACAGGGGCCTTACAATGAGCAGTTCTTC. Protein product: CASSGGQGPYNEQFF.